This T cell receptor beta chain was obtained from a study of cytomegalovirus exposure and HLA in healthy donors (dated by TCRdb to the late 2010s). For the study in its entirety: According to an earlier analysis of around 600 of the donors, about 180 million T cells yielded roughly 110 million unique TCR beta sequences and 276 Gb of sequence data. Genome-wide SNP genotypes for about three fifths of the roughly 670 donors were used in a later genetic analysis, which treated that subset as a discovery cohort. In an earlier analysis of roughly 580 of the donors, high-throughput TCR beta sequencing was used to judge whether each TCR beta V gene segment behaved as functional or pseudogenic. To predict cytomegalovirus infection status, the study brought together high-throughput TCR immunosequencing, statistical association of individual TCRs with disease status, and machine learning. In the later analysis, no new phenotypic data were used to find candidate immune exposures; instead, reliance was placed on TCR beta sequences and their occurrence across donors. Among 398 genotyped donors of the cohort, an average of around 220,000 unique TCR beta nucleotide sequences was sequenced per donor, of which about 19% were non-productive. The number of typed donors differed by locus: roughly 620-640 for A, B, C, DRB1 and DQB1; 500 to 550 for DQA1; approximately 600 for DPA1; and 400 to 480 for DPB1. The study aimed to test whether signatures of past pathogen exposure could be identified by cataloging public T cell receptors. To study patterns of TCR occurrence, a later analysis re-analyzed previously published TCR beta repertoires from 650 to 750 donors and added high-resolution HLA genotyping. Because of strong linkage in the cohort, five DR-DQ haplotypes were treated as single units for association and clustering. Alongside the repertoire data, information on donor age, sex, ethnicity and CMV serostatus was compiled. All discovery cohort repertoires had been generated using a single sequencing platform. Class I and class II HLA loci were covered by the typing at four-digit resolution. An early release covering more than 500 HLA-typed donors comprised 250 to 350 gigabases of sequencing data and 85 million to 100 million unique TCR sequences. Using immunosequencing, the study profiled T cell repertoires from roughly 650 subjects and related those repertoires to cytomegalovirus serostatus. The genetic ancestry cluster associated with self-reported Caucasian donors included 81% of the 300 to 400 genotyped donors. Along with the roughly 670-subject first cohort, a separate validation cohort of 120 different subjects was used. What the authors observed across the whole study: Immune exposure information for the cohort was limited to CMV serostatus. Linkage disequilibrium might explain the correlated functional status among segregating V segments, but an unknown experimental factor could not be ruled out. Several of the top co-occurrence clusters appeared to be linked to parvovirus B19, influenza, CMV and Epstein-Barr virus, according to a later analysis. Most TCR sequences were seen in very few donors, while some public TCRs were found in many individuals. In vitro tests confirmed that three of the cytomegalovirus-associated TCR beta chains recognize cytomegalovirus antigens. Some IMGT-functional V segments, including TRBV6-2 and TRBV6-3, could not be distinguished by the 87-base-pair reads and were therefore excluded. Because some donors lacked HLA typing at each locus, the association tests relied only on the typed subset. This cohort had only TCR beta chains sequenced, and the lack of alpha or paired-chain data limited which features could be detected. Seventeen rarely observed V segments, including chromosome 9 orphons, were excluded from the earlier analysis of a few hundred of the donors because counts were too low. The classifier was reported to diagnose cytomegalovirus status with high specificity and sensitivity in both the original cohort and the validation cohort. In an earlier analysis of 500 to 650 of the donors, most TCR beta V segments appeared in productive rearrangements about 87% or about 30% of the time, broadly matching IMGT annotations. A total of about 180 TCR beta chains were listed by the study as associated with cytomegalovirus. A further reported finding was that TCR beta sequences accurately predicted the HLA-A and HLA-B alleles for most subjects in the first cohort. Presence/absence analyses assumed roughly uniform sequencing depth across donors, an assumption that may not hold. According to a later genetic analysis, donors in an Asian-associated ancestry cluster had fewer N-insertions in productive TCRs than the roughly 670-donor mean. In a later genetic analysis, a missense DCLRE1C variant was associated with V-gene and J-gene trimming of TCR beta chains, and the association was replicated in an independent cohort. Strong co-occurrence of HLA alleles, especially DR and DQ, made assigning TCR associations to individual alleles difficult. In a later analysis, TCR association rates were found to vary across HLA loci, with the most associated TCRs seen for DRB1 alleles and the fewest for HLA-C alleles. According to a later analysis, most CMV-associated TCR beta chains appeared to be HLA-restricted, and the HLA associations seemed to be driven largely by CMV exposure. It was suggested by the authors that the approach could potentially be generalized to other disease states and immunological phenotypes. In a later analysis, 15,000 to 20,000 TCR beta sequences were associated with specific HLA alleles at a false discovery rate of 0.05. The sequencing pipeline was judged likely to have produced a cluster of highly shared sequence variants as a technical artifact. In a later analysis, HLA-associated TCR beta chains were found to be more clonally expanded and to have lower generation probabilities than equally common non-associated chains.

The cohort comprised 710 or so healthy bone marrow donors. At the time of sampling, every cohort member was nominally healthy, though immune exposures that went unrecorded were likely present. The donor was CMV seropositive and belonged to the group of 250 to 300 seropositive cohort members. A peripheral blood sample was collected from each donor, and TCR beta sequencing was performed on peripheral blood mononuclear cells. Genomic DNA was extracted from the blood cell samples with the Qiagen DNeasy Blood Extraction Kit. The germline V gene (reference sequence) supplies CDR1 LNHDA and CDR2 SQIVND. The CDR3 has 14 amino acids, counting the end cysteine and phenylalanine. Only the CDR3 DNA is retained, 42 bases long and in frame from the first base. The V end gives up 8 bases and the J end 6 bases, leaving 9 bases in the junction not matched to a gene. Comment on this clone: The target of this receptor is not known. Within one base of it there is no much larger clone, and no base qualities were kept.

Libraries were constructed by the immunoSEQ multiplex PCR assay. For the multiplex PCR, a mixture combining 60 forward primers for TCR Vbeta segments and 13 reverse primers for TCR Jbeta segments was used. The CDR3 region of rearranged TCR beta genes was amplified from genomic DNA with a multiplex PCR assay. The Illumina HiSeq System was used to sequence the amplified TCR beta libraries as 87-base-pair reads. The paper's data handling went like this. A later analysis tallied tens of millions of unique TCR beta chains across the roughly 610 repertoires, and about 12 million of those chains were shared by two or more donors. A nearest-neighbor algorithm error-corrected the raw reads and collapsed the reads into unique sequences, merging closely related sequences to remove PCR and sequencing errors. Alignment of CDR3 sequences to IMGT reference sequences was used to assign V, D and J gene segments. For a sequence to be retained, a match of at least six nucleotides to both a V gene segment and a J gene segment was required. A rearrangement was called productive if the CDR3 had no stop codons and remained in frame with V and J, and every other rearrangement was called non-productive. Following IMGT convention, CDR3 was defined as the stretch from the second conserved V-encoded cysteine to the conserved J-encoded phenylalanine. In an earlier analysis of around 540 of the donors, sequences lacking an unambiguous match to a single V gene segment were excluded. In an earlier analysis of 587 of the donors, a V segment was called functional when productive rearrangements were above 56.7%, and segregating when the standard deviation between donors exceeded 5%. To diagnose cytomegalovirus status from the catalog of TCR beta chain sequences, a statistical classification framework was built. V and J gene assignment, in a later analysis, came from comparing TCR nucleotide sequences with IMGT/GENE-DB human TR gene sequences. A later analysis assigned CDR3 sequences and most-parsimonious VDJ recombination scenarios with the TCRdist pipeline. In a later analysis, every TCR beta chain was defined by the combination of its CDR3 amino acid sequence and its V-gene family, and reads without a unique V-gene family were dropped. A later analysis removed roughly 590 highly shared, low-generation-probability nucleotide sequences to deal with suspected cross-contamination and a sequencing artifact. In a later analysis, a clonal expansion index was calculated for each public chain from normalized within-repertoire ranks of inferred template counts. In a later analysis, generation probabilities were computed with a VDJ recombination model fitted to out-of-frame rearrangements, and the resulting probabilities were checked against IGoR. Hypergeometric tests were used in a later analysis to score TCR-TCR, TCR-HLA and TCR-CMV co-occurrence, with a repertoire-size bias correction applied to the TCR pairs. A later analysis estimated false discovery rates by permuting HLA or CMV assignments 20 times. In a later analysis, co-occurring TCRs were grouped with DBSCAN, and TCRdist sequence similarity was added when clustering was performed within HLA-allele-positive subsets. Co-occurrence clustering excluded repertoires with fewer than 30,000 or more than 120,000 public chains, plus five with anomalous nucleotide sharing. Not all clones reach the TCRdb copy of this immuneACCESS table, which keeps in-frame sequences only. Checked studies attribute under half of the gap to unresolved V genes and leave the rest unexplained. V and J calls and clone size come straight from that table; D and trimming were deduced from the DNA. Within this sample are 140,000 to 150,000 clones, with approximately 78% of them counted one time only. The top ten hold about 2.2% of the sample.

Sequences were obtained from PBMCs. The receptor's source is a woman between 18 and 30 years old in good health and CMV-seropositive. Recombination joined TRBV19 with TRBJ1-4, with TRBD1 identical over 7 junction bases. The sequenced DNA: TGTGCCAGTCGCGGACAGGCCGGACATGAAAAACTGTTTTTT. This codes for CASRGQAGHEKLFF.